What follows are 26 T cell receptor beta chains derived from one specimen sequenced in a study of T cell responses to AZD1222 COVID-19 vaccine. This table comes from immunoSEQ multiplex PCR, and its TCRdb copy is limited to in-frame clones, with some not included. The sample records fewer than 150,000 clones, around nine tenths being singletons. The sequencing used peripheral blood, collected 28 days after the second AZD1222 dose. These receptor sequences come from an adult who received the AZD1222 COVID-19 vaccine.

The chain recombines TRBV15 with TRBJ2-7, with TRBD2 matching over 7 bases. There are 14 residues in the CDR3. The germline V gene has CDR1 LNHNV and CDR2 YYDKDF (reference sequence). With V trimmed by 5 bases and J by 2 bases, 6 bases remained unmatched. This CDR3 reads CATSGRDYPYEQYF. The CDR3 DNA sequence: TGTGCCACCAGCGGCCGGGACTACCCCTACGAGCAGTACTTC.

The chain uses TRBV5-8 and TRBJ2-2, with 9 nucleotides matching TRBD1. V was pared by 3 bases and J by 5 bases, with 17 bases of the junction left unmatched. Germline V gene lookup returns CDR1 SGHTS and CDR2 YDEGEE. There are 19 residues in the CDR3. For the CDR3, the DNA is TGTGCCAGCAGCTCACCCGCCGGGACAGGGTGGTGGACAACCGGGGAGCTGTTTTTT. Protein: CASSSPAGTGWWTTGELFF. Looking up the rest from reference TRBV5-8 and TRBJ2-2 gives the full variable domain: EAGVTQSPTHLIKTRGQQATLRCSPISGHTSVYWYQQALGLGLQFLLWYDEGEERNRGNFPPRFSGRQFPNYSSELNVNALELEDSALYLCASSSPAGTGWWTTGELFFGEGSRLTVL.

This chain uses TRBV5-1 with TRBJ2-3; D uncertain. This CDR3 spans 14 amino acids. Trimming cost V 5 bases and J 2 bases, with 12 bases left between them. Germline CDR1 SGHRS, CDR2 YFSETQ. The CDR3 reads CASSYPAHTDTQYF. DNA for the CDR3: TGCGCCAGCAGTTACCCGGCCCACACAGATACGCAGTATTTT.

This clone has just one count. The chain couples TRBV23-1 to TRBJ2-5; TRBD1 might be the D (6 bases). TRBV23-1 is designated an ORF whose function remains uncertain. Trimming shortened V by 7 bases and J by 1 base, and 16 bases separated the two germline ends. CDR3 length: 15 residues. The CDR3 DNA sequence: TGCGCCAGCACCTATGGGGGCAGCCCCCAAGAGACCCAGTACTTC. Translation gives CASTYGGSPQETQYF.

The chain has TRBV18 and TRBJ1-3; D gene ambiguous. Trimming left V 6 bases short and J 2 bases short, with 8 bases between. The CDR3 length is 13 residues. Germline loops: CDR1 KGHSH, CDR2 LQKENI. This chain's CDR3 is CASSTATGNTIYF. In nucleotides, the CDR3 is TGTGCCAGCTCCACCGCGACTGGAAACACCATATATTTT.

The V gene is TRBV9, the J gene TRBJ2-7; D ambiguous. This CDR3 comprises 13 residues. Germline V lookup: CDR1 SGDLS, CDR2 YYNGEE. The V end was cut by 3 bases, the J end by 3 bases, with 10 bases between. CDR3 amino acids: CASSDHTGYEQYF. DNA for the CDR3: TGTGCCAGCAGCGACCATACCGGCTACGAGCAGTACTTC.

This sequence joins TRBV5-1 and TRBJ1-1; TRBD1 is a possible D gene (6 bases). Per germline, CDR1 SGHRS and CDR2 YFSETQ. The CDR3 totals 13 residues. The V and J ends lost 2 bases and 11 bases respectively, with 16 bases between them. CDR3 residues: CASSLTGRELAFF. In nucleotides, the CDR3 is TGCGCCAGCAGCTTAACAGGGAGGGAGCTGGCTTTCTTT.

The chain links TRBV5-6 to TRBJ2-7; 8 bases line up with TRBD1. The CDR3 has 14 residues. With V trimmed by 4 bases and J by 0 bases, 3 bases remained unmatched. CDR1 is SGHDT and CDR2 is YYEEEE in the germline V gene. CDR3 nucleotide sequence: TGTGCCAGCAGCGGAACAGGGGGCTCCTACGAGCAGTACTTC. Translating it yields CASSGTGGSYEQYF.

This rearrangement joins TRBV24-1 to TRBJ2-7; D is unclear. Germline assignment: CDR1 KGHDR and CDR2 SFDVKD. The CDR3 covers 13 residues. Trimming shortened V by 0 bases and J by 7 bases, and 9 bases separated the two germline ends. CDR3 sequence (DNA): TGTGCCACCAGTGATTTGTTTAATGGGGAGCAGTACTTC. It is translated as CATSDLFNGEQYF.

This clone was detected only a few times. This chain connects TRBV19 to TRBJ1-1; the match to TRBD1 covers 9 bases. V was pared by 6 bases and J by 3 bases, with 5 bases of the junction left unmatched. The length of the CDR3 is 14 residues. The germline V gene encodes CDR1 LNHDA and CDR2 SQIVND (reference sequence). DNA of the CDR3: TGTGCCAGTAGCCAACAGGGGGCGGACACTGAAGCTTTCTTT. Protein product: CASSQQGADTEAFF.

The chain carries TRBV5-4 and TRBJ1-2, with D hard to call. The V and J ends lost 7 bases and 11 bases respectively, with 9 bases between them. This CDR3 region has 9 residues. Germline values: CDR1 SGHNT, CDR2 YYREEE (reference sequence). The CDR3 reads CASEGAYTF. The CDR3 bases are TGTGCCAGCGAGGGAGCTTACACCTTC.

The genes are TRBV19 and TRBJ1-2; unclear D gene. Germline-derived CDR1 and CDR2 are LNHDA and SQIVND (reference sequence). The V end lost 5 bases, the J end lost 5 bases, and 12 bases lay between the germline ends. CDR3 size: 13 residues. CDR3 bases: TGTGCCAGTAGTGGAACCCCTCAGTATGGCTACACCTTC. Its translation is CASSGTPQYGYTF.

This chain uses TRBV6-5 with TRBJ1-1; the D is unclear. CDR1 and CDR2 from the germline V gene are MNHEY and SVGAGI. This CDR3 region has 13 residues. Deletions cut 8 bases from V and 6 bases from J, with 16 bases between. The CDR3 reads CASGMGFDSEAFF. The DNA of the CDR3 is TGTGCCAGCGGTATGGGGTTTGACTCTGAAGCTTTCTTT.

CDR3 region: CASSFGGSTYEQYF. The CDR3 DNA reads as TGTGCCAGCAGCTTCGGCGGGAGTACCTACGAGCAGTACTTC. This chain links TRBV5-6 with TRBJ2-7; 7 bases fit TRBD2. Trimming took 2 bases from V and 2 from J; bases not matched to a gene: 4. CDR1 is SGHDT, CDR2 YYEEEE, per germline. The length of the CDR3 is 14 residues.

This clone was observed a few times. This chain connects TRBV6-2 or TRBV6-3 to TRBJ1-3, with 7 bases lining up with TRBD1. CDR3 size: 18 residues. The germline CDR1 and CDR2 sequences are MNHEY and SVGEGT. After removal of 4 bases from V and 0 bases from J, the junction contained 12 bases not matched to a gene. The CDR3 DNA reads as TGTGCCAGCAGTTTCAGTCCGAGGGGGCGCGTCTCTGGAAACACCATATATTTT. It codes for CASSFSPRGRVSGNTIYF.

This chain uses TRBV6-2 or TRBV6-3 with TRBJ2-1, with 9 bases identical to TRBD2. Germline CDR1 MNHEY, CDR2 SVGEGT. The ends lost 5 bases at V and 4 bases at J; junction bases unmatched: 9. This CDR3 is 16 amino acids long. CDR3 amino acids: CASSETSGSTYNEQFF. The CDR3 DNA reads TGTGCCAGCAGTGAGACTAGCGGCTCGACTTACAATGAGCAGTTCTTC.

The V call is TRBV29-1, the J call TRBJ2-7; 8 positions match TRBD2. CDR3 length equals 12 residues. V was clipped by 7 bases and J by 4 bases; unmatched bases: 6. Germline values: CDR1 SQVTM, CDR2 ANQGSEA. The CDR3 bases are TGCAGCGGAACAAGCGGGAGTTACGAGCAGTACTTC. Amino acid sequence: CSGTSGSYEQYF.

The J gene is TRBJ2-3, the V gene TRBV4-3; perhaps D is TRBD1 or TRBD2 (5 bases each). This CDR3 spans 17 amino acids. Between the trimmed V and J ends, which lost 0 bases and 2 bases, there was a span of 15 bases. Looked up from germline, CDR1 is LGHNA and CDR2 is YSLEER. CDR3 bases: TGCGCCAGCAGCCAAGATTGGAGACAGAGGGCCACAGATACGCAGTATTTT. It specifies CASSQDWRQRATDTQYF.

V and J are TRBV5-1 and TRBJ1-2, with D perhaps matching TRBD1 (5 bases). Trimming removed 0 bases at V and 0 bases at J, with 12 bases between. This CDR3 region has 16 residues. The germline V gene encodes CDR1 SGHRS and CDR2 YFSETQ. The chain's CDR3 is CASSLATGTANYGYTF. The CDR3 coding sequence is TGCGCCAGCAGCTTGGCCACTGGGACGGCTAACTATGGCTACACCTTC.

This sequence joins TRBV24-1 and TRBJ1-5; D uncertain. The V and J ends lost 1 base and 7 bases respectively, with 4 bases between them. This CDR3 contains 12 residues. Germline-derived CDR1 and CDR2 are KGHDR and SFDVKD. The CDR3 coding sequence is TGTGCCACCAGTGATTTTGGCCAGCCCCAGCATTTT. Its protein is CATSDFGQPQHF.

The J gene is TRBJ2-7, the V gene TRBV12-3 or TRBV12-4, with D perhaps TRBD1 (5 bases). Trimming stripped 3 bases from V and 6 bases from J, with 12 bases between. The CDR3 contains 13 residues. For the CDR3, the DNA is TGTGCCAGCAGTTTTGTAGGGGTTGGCGAGCAGTACTTC. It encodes CASSFVGVGEQYF.

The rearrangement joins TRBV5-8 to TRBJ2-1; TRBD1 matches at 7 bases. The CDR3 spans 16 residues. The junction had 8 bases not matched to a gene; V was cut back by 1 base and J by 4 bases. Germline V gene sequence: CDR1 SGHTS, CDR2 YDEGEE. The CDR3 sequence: CASSLSGYRGYNEQFF. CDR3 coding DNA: TGTGCCAGCAGCTTGTCTGGGTACAGGGGATACAATGAGCAGTTCTTC.

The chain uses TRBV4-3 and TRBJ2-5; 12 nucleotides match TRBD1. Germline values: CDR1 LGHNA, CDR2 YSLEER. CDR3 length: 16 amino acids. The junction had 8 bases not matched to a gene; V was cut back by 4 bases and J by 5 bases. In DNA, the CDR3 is TGCGCCAGCAGCCGGGGGACAGGGGGCTTCGTTGAGACCCAGTACTTC. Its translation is CASSRGTGGFVETQYF.

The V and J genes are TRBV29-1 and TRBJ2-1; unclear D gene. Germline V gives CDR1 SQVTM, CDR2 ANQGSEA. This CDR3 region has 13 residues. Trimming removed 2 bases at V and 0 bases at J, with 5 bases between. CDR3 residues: CSVERSSYNEQFF. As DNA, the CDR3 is TGCAGCGTTGAAAGGAGCTCCTACAATGAGCAGTTCTTC.

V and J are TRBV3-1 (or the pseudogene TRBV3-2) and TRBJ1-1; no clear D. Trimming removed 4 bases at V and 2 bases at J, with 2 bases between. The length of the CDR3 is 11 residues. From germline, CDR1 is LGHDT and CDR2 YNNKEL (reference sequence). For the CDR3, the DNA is TGTGCCAGCAGCCTAAACACTGAAGCTTTCTTT. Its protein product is CASSLNTEAFF.

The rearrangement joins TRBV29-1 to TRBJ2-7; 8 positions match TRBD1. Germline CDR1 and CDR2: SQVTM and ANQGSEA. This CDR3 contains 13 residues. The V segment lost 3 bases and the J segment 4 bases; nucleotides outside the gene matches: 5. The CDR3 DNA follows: TGCAGCGTTGAGGACAGGGATCTTTACGAGCAGTACTTC. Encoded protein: CSVEDRDLYEQYF.